This T cell receptor (beta chain) was captured in a study of T cells in Graves' hyperthyroidism and ophthalmopathy. Notes on the study in general: Blood also carried most thyroid clonotypes expanded above 0.001. A model of 13 V-J pairs discriminated ophthalmopathy from stable hyperthyroidism.

Patients were excluded for uncontrolled infection, other autoimmune disease, pregnancy or lactation. On the basis of clinical symptoms, serum thyroxine and TRAb, thyroid ultrasound and orbital computed tomography, diagnoses were made. The V and J ends lost 2 bases and 6 bases, in that order; junction bases with no gene match: 1. CDR1 WSHSY and CDR2 SAAADI come from the germline V gene. The CDR3 runs 12 residues. Turning to this clonotype: No antigen is known for it.

Researchers took RNA transcripts and amplified the TCR beta CDR3 regions from them. The HTBI primer set was used in a first-round RT-PCR of the TCR CDR3. TCRdb called the multiplex PCR reads again in MiXCR, with one record for every CDR3 protein. This table holds 800,000 or so distinct CDR3 sequences, 38% found once. The chain has TRBV10-2 and TRBJ2-7; 7 bases are shared with TRBD2. Specimen: blood. The receptor's source is a man aged 18 to 35 with Graves' hyperthyroidism. The CDR3 DNA is TGCGCCAGCAGTGAGAGCGGGACCGAGCAGTACTTC. This gives the protein CASSESGTEQYF.